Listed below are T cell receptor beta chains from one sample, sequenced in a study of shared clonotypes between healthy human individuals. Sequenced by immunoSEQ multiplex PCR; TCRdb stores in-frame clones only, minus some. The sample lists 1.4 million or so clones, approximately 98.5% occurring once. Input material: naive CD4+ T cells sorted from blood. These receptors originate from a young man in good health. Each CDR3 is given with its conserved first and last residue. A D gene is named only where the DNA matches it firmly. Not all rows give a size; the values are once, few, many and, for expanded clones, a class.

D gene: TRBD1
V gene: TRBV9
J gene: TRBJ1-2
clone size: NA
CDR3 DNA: TGTGCCAGCAGCGCCATCGGACAGGGACCCATCTATGGCTACACCTTC
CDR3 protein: CASSAIGQGPIYGYTF

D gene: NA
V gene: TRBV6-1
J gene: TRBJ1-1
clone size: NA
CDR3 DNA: TGTGCCAGCAGTAAGGGACCTAGGTCTGAAGCTTTCTTT
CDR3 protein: CASSKGPRSEAFF

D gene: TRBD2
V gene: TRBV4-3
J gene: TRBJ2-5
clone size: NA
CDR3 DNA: TGCGCCAGCAGCCAGGGTGGGGGACTAGCGCCTCAAGAGACCCAGTACTTC
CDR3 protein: CASSQGGGLAPQETQYF

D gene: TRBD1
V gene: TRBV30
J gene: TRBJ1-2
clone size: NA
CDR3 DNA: TGTGCCTTGGACAGGGGTTCGGGCTACACCTTC
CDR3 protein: CALDRGSGYTF

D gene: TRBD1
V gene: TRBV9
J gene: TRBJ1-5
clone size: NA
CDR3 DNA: TGTGCCAGCAGCGTAGTTGGGGACAGGGGGCCCCGGGCCTGCAATCAGCCCCAGCATTTT
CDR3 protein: CASSVVGDRGPRACNQPQHF

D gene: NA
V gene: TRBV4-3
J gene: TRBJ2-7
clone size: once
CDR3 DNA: TGCGCCAGCAGCCCCACAGGAACGGCCTACGAGCAGTACTTC
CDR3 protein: CASSPTGTAYEQYF

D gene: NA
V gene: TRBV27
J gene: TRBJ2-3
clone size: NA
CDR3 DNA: TGTGCCAGCATGGATAGAGGCCAGGGAGGAGATACGCAGTATTTT
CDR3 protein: CASMDRGQGGDTQYF

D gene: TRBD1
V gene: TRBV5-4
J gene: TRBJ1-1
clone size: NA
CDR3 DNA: TGTGCCAGCAGCTTGAGACAGGGTAACACTGAAGCTTTCTTT
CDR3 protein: CASSLRQGNTEAFF

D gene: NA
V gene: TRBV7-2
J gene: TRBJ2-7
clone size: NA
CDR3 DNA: TGTGCCAGCAGCCCAACCCCGGGAAAAACCTACGAGCAGTACTTC
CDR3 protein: CASSPTPGKTYEQYF

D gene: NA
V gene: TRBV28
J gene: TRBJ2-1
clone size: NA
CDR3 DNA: TGTGCCAGCAACCTAGGGGGCGGGATTAATAAGATCTTC
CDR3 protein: CASNLGGGINKIF

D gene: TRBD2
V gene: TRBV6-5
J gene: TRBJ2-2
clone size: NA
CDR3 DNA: TGTGCCAGCAGTTACCTGGGACTAGCGGGAGCCGGGGAGCTGTTTTTT
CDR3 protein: CASSYLGLAGAGELFF

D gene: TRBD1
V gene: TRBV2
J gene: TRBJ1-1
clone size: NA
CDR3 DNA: TGTGCCAGCAGTGGACCCCGGGACAGGGCTACGAACACTGAAGCTTTCTTT
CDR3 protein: CASSGPRDRATNTEAFF

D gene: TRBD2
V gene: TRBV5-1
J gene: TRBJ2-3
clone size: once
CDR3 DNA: TGCGCCAGCAGCCTGGGACTAGCGGGAGGAGGGACAGATACGCAGTATTTT
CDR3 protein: CASSLGLAGGGTDTQYF

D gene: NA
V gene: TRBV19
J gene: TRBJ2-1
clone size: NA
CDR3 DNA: TGTGCCAGTAAGGTATTAGCAAAAGAGAACAATGAGCAGTTCTTC
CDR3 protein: CASKVLAKENNEQFF

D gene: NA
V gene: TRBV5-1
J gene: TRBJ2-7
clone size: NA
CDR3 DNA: TGCGCCAGCAGCTTGGTAACCCCTGGAGACGAGCAGTACTTC
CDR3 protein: CASSLVTPGDEQYF

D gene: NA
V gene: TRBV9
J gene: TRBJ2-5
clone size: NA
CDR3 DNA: TGTGCCAGCAGCGGAGGGATCCTTGGGGTGGAGACCCAGTACTTC
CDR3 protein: CASSGGILGVETQYF

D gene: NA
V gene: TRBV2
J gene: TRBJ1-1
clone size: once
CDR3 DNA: TGTGCCAGCAGCTTGGTTGAAATGGTTGGCGCTGAAGCTTTCTTT
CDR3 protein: CASSLVEMVGAEAFF

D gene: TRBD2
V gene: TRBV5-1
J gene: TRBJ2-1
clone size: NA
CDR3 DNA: TGCGCCAGCAGCAAGTGGACTAGCGGGAACAATGAGCAGTTCTTC
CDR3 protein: CASSKWTSGNNEQFF

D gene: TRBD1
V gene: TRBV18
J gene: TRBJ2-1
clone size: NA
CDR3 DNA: TGTGCCAGCTCACAAATGACAGGGTCATCCTACAATGAGCAGTTCTTC
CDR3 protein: CASSQMTGSSYNEQFF

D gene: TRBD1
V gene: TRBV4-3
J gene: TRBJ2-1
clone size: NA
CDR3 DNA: TGCGCCAGCAGCCAGGACAGGGGGGTGAGCTCCTACAATGAGCAGTTCTTC
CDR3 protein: CASSQDRGVSSYNEQFF

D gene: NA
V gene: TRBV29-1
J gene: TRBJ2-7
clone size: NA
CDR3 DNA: TGCAGCGTTGGTAGGTCAGGGTTCTCCTACGAGCAGTACTTC
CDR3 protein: CSVGRSGFSYEQYF

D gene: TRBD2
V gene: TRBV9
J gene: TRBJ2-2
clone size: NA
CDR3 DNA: TGTGCCAGCAGCCTCCTAGCGGGCCTAGCCGGGGAGCTGTTTTTT
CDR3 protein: CASSLLAGLAGELFF

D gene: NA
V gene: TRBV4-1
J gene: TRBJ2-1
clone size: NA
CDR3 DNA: TGCGCCAGCAGCCAAGACGGCAGGGGGGCAAATGAGCAGTTCTTC
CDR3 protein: CASSQDGRGANEQFF

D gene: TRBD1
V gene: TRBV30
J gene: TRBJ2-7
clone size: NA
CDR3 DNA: TGTGCCGGTGACAGGGACCGCTACGAGCAGTACTTC
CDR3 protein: CAGDRDRYEQYF

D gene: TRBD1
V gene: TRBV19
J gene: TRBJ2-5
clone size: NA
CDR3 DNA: TGTGCCAGTAGTATGGCTGGACAGGGGGCCGAGACCCAGTACTTC
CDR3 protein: CASSMAGQGAETQYF

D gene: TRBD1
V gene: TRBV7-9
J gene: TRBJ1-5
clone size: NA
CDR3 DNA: TGTGCCAGCAGCGACATGGGGACAGGGGTGCAGAATAGCAATCAGCCCCAGCATTTT
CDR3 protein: CASSDMGTGVQNSNQPQHF

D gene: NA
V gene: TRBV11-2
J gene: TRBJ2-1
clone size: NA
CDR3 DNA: TGTGCCAGCAGCCGCGGCGCGGGACTGGGACCCGCCAATGAGCAGTTCTTC
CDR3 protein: CASSRGAGLGPANEQFF

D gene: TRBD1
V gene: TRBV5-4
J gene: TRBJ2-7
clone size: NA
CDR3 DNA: TGTGCCAGCAGCTACGGGACAGGGGGCCCGTTAGCTCCCCACGAGCAGTACTTC
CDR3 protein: CASSYGTGGPLAPHEQYF

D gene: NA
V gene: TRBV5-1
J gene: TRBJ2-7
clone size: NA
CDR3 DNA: TGCGCCAGCAGCTTTCCGGGTACCTACGAGCAGTACTTC
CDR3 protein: CASSFPGTYEQYF

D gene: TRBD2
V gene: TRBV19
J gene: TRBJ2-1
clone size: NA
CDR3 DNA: TGTGCCAGTAGTATAGTGCCTAGCGGGAGCTACAATGAGCAGTTCTTC
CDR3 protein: CASSIVPSGSYNEQFF

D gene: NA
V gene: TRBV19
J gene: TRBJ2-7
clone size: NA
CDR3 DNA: TGTGCCAGTAGTATAGGGAGGGCGGTGGGCGAGCAGTACTTC
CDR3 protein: CASSIGRAVGEQYF